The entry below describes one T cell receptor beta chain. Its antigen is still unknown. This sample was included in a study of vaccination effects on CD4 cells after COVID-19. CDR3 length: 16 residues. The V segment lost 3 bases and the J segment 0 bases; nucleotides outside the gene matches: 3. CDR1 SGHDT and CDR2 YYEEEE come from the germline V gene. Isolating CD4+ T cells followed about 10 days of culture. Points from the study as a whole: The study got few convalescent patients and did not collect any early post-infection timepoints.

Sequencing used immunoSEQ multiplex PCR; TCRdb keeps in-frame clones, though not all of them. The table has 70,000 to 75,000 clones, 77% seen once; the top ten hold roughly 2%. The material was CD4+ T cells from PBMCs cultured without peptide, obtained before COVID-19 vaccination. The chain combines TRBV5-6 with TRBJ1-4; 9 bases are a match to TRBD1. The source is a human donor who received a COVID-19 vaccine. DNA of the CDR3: TGTGCCAGCAGCTGGGGACAGGGCTCAACTAATGAAAAACTGTTTTTT. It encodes CASSWGQGSTNEKLFF.